This T cell receptor beta chain comes out of a study of PD-L1 blockade in urothelial cancer. Across the whole study: Starting in 2014, patients were given atezolizumab (1,200 mg intravenously every 3 weeks). A median approximately 150,000 T cells were found in blood samples. About 85% of the roughly 29 patients comprised males who had bladder-origin urothelial cancer.

The CDR3 runs to 16 residues. The V gene lost 4 bases and the J gene lost 3 bases, with 17 bases spanning the gap. Germline CDR1 and CDR2: SGHTA and FQGNSA. As for time point: peripheral blood 6 weeks after treatment start. Patients' cancers were locally advanced or metastatic urothelial carcinomas. This table comes from immunoSEQ multiplex PCR, and its TCRdb copy is limited to in-frame clones, with some not included. This sample carries 41,000 or so clones, about 85% of them seen once, and the ten largest clones take over 2.5%. This chain uses TRBV7-2 with TRBJ2-3; D might be TRBD2 (5 bases). This receptor was obtained from a man aged 65 to 85 with urothelial cancer. Source: PBMCs, taken around atezolizumab (anti-PD-L1) treatment. CDR3 region: CASSYRELLMTDTQYF. The CDR3 DNA is TGTGCCAGCAGCTACCGGGAATTACTAATGACAGATACGCAGTATTTT.